This T cell receptor (beta chain) derives from a study of Ad26.COV2.S vaccination and SARS-CoV-2 variants. Details on this clone: The antigen remains unidentified.

Germline assignment: CDR1 MRHNA and CDR2 SNTAGT. V dropped 2 bases and J dropped 0 bases, with 12 bases sitting between them. This CDR3 contains 16 residues. Findings and limits, study-wide: Those who received vaccine or placebo ended up with similar non-spike TCR breadth. Ad26.COV2.S recipients had broader spike-specific TCRs (P = 0.0014). Substantial breadth was reportedly displayed by spike-specific CD8+ and CD4+ T cell responses after vaccination. It is possible that the TCR breadth and depth analyses underestimated the total T cell responses.

Produced via immunoSEQ multiplex PCR; TCRdb's table is partial and in-frame only. Here the sample spans roughly 100,000 clones, about three quarters being singletons. The rearrangement joins TRBV6-4 to TRBJ2-3; no clear D gene. This specimen was peripheral blood, taken after recovery from COVID-19. The TCR comes from a human donor who had recovered from COVID-19. CDR3 in amino acids: CASSDGVSPSTDTQYF. The CDR3 nucleotides read TGTGCCAGCAGTGACGGCGTTAGCCCTAGCACAGATACGCAGTATTTT.